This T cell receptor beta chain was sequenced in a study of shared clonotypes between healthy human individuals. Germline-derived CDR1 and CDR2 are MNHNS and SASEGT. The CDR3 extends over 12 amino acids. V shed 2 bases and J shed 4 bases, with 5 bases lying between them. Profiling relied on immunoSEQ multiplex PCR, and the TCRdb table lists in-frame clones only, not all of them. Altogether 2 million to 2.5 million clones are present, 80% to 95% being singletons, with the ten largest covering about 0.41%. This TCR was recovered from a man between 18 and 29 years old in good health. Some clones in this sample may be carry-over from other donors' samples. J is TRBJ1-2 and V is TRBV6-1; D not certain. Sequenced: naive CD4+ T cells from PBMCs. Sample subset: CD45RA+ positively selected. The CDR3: CASSERAYGYTF. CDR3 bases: TGTGCCAGCAGTGAACGTGCCTATGGCTACACCTTC.